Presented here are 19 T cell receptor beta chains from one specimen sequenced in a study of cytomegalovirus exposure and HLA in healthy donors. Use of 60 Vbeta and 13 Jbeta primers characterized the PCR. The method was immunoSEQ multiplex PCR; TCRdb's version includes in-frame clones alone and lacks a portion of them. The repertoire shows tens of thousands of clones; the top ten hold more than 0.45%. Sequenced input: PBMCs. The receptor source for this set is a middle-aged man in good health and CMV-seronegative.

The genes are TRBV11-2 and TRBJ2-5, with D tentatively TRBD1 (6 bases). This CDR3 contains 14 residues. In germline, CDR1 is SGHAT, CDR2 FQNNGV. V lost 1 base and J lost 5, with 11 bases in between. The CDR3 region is CASSLGTVWETQYF. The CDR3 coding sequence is TGTGCCAGCAGCTTAGGGACAGTTTGGGAGACCCAGTACTTC.

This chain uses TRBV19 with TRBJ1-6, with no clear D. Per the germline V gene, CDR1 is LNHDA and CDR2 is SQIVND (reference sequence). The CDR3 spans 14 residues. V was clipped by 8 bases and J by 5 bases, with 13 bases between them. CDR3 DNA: TGTGCCAGTGCCTGGTGGCAAAATAATTCACCCCTCCACTTT. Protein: CASAWWQNNSPLHF. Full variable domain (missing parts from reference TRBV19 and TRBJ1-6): DGGITQSPKYLFRKEGQNVTLSCEQNLNHDAMYWYRQDPGQGLRLIYYSQIVNDFQKGDIAEGYSVSREKKESFPLTVTSAQKNPTAFYLCASAWWQNNSPLHFGNGTRLTVT.

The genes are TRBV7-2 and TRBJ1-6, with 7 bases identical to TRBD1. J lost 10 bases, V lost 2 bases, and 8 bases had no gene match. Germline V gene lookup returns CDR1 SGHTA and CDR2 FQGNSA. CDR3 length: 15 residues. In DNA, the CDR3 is TGTGCCAGCAGCTTACAGGGGGTGGAGTACTCACCCCTCCACTTT. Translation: CASSLQGVEYSPLHF.

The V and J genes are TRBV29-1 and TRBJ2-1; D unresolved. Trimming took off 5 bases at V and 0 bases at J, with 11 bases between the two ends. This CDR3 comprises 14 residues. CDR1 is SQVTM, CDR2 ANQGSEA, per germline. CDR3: CSVRLGGSYNEQFF. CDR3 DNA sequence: TGCAGCGTTCGCCTAGGCGGCTCCTACAATGAGCAGTTCTTC.

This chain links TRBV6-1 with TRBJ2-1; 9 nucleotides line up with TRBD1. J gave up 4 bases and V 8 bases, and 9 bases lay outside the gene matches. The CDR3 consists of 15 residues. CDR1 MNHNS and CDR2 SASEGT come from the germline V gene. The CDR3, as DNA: TGTGCCAGCCGTGGACAGGGGACAGCTTACAATGAGCAGTTCTTC. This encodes CASRGQGTAYNEQFF.

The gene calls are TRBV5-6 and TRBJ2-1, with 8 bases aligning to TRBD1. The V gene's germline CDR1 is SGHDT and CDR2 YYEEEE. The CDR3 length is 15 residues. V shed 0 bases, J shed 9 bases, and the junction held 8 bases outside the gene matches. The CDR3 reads CASSLGQGAYGEQFF. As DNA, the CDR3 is TGTGCCAGCAGCTTGGGGCAGGGGGCTTATGGTGAGCAGTTCTTC.

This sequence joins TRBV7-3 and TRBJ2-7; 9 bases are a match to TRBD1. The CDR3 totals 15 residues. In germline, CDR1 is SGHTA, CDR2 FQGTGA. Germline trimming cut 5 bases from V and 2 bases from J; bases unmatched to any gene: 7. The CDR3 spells CASSPQQGAAYEQYF. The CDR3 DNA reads TGTGCCAGCAGCCCCCAACAGGGGGCGGCCTACGAGCAGTACTTC. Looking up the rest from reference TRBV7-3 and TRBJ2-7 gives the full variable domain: GAGVSQTPSNKVTEKGKYVELRCDPISGHTALYWYRQSLGQGPEFLIYFQGTGAADDSGLPNDRFFAVRPEGSVSTLKIQRTERGDSAVYLCASSPQQGAAYEQYFGPGTRLTVT.

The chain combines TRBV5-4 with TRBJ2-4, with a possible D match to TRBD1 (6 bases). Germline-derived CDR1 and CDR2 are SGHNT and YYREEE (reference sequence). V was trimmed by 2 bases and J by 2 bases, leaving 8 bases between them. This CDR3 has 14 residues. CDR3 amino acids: CASSLQGSKNIQYF. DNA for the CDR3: TGTGCCAGCAGCTTACAGGGTTCCAAAAACATTCAGTACTTC.

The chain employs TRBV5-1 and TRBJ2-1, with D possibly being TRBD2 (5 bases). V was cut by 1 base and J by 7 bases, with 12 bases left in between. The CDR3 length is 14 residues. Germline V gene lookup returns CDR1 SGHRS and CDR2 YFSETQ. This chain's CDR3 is CASSLTLAQNEQFF. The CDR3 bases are TGCGCCAGCAGCTTGACGCTAGCCCAAAATGAGCAGTTCTTC.

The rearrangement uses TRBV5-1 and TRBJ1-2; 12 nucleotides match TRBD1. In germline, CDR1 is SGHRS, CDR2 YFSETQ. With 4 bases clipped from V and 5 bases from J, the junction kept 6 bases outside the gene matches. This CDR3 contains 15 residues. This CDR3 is CASSPEGQGAYGYTF. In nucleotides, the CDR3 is TGCGCCAGCAGCCCTGAGGGACAGGGGGCGTATGGCTACACCTTC.

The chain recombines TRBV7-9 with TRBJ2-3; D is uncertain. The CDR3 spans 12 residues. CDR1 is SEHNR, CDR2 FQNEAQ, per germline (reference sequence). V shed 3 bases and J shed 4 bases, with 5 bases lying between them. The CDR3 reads CASSLQADTQYF. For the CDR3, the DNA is TGTGCCAGCAGCTTGCAGGCAGATACGCAGTATTTT.

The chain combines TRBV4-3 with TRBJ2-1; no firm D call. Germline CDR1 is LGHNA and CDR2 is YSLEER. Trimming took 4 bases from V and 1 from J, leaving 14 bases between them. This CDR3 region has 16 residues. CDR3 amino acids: CASSPSDGTSYNEQFF. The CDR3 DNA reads TGCGCCAGCAGCCCGTCCGATGGCACGTCCTACAATGAGCAGTTCTTC.

The CDR3 DNA reads TGTGCCAGCAGCCAAGATATAACAGGGGGCATCGATACGCAGTATTTT. As protein: CASSQDITGGIDTQYF. The V call is TRBV4-2, the J call TRBJ2-3; TRBD1 matches 9 bases. The ends lost 0 bases at V and 6 bases at J; junction bases unmatched: 7. The germline V gene has CDR1 LGHNA and CDR2 YNFKEQ. The CDR3 has 16 residues.

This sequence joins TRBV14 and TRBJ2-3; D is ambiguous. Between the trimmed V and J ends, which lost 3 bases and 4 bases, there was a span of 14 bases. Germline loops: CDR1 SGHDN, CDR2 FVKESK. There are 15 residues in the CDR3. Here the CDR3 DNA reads TGTGCCAGCAGCCAGTCGAATACTTACTCAGATACGCAGTATTTT. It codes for CASSQSNTYSDTQYF.

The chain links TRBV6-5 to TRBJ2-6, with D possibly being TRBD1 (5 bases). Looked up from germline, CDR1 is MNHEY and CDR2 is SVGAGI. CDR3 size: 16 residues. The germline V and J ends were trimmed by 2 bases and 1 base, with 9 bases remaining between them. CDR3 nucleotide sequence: TGTGCCAGCAGTTACGCCCAGGGTTCTGGGGCCAACGTCCTGACTTTC. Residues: CASSYAQGSGANVLTF.

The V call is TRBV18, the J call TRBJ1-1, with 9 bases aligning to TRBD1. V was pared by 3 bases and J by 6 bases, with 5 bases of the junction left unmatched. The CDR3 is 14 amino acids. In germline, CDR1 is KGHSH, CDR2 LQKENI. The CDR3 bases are TGTGCCAGCTCACCGTCACAGGGGGCCTCTGAAGCTTTCTTT. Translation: CASSPSQGASEAFF.

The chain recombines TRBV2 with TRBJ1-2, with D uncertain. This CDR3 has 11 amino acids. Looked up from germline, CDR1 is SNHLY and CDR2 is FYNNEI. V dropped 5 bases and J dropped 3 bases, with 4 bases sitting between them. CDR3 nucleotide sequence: TGTGCCAGCAGTCCTGACTATGGCTACACCTTC. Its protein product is CASSPDYGYTF.

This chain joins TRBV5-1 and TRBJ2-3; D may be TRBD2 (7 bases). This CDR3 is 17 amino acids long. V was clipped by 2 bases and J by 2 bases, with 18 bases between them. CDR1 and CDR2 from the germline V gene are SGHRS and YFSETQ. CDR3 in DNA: TGCGCCAGCAGCTTACCCGGCCCTGGGGGGGCCACAGATACGCAGTATTTT. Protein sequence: CASSLPGPGGATDTQYF.

CDR3 sequence reads: CASRGTSGGPVTGELFF. The DNA of the CDR3 is TGTGCCAGCAGAGGGACTAGCGGGGGGCCGGTCACCGGGGAGCTGTTTTTT. The chain recombines TRBV7-2 with TRBJ2-2; 15 bases are a match to TRBD2. This CDR3 has 17 amino acids. J was trimmed by 4 bases and V by 6 bases; bases with no gene match: 6. The V gene's germline CDR1 is SGHTA and CDR2 FQGNSA.